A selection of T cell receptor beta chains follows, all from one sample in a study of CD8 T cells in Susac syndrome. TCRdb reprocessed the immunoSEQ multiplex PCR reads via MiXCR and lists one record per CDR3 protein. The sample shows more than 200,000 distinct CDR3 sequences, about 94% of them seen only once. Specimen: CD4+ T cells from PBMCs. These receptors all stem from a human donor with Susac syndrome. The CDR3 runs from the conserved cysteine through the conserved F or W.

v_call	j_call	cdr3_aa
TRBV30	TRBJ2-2	CAWTHQRGELFF
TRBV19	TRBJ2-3	CASSIKRDTQYF
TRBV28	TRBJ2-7	CASTSPRTGTYEQYF
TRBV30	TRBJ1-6	CAWSHDRDNSPLHF
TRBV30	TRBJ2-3	CALGGFGSSTDTQYF
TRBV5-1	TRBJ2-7	CASSLGNLGTSSYEQYF
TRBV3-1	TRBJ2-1	CASSQDIHNEQFF
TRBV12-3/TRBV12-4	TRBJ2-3	CASMSAISTDTQYF
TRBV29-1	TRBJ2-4	CSAETQGRGIQYF
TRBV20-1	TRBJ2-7	CSAYYARGPSYEQYF
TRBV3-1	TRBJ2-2	CASSQVHGELFF
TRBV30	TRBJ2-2	CAWSVPWDYRGTGELFF
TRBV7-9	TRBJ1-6	CASSLDGGLNSPLHF
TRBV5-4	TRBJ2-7	CASSLEPGLSSYEQYF
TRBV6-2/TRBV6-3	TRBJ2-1	CASSRGQGGEQFF
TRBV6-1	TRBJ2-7	CASSEAGLYEQYF
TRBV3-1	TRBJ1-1	CASSQVEGAGVAFF
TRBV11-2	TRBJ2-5	CASSLDRLQETQYF
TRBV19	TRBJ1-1	CASTHRALDTEAFF
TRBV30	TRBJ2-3	CAWSVGQGVDTQYF
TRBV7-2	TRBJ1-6	CASSPTRAGNSPLHF
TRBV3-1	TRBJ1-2	CASSQRHLGQGPNYGYTF
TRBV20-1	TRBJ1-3	CSASLHNGGFGNTIYF
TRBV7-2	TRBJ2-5	CASSYVRGQTQYF
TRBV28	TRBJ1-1	CASSFPGLNTEAFF
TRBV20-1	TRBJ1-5	CSAEDGSNQPQHF
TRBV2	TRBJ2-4	CASSDSKTGAFIQYF
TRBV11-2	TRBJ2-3	CASSHGILGRGRRYTDTQYF
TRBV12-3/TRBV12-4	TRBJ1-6	CASSLRQGVNSPLHF
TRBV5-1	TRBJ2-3	CASSPGTFVASTDTQYF
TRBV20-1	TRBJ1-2	CSASGGDIGRVGGYTF
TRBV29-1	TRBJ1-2	CSVGQARGYTF
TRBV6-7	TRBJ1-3	CASSYRDPGNTIYF
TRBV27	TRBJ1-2	CASSLSAGNGYTF
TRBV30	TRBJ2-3	CAQAGASTDTQYF
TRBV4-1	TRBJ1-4	CASSPLSGVGKKLFF
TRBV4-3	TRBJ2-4	CASSQSSTGGKNIQYF
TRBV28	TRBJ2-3	CASSYPPRLTDTQYF
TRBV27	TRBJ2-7	CASSSVGRKEQYF
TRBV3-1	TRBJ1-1	CASSQDRENTEAFF
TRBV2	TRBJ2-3	CASSERQGITDTQYF
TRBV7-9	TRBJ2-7	CASSLEDGEQYF
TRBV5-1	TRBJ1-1	CASSLGAAGNTEAFF
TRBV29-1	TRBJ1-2	CSAVGGNGYTF
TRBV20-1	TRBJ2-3	CSARDSYTDTQYF
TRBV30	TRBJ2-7	CAWSVEDPYEQYF
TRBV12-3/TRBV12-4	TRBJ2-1	CASSLLGLAANNEQFF